This record covers a single TCR beta chain. This sample was included in a study of cytotoxic CD8 clonotypes in ibrutinib-treated CLL. Whole-study context: Enrolment comprised around twelve relapsed/refractory and 15 treatment-naive patients; under 18 were IGHV unmutated. Response samples were obtained once patients had received a median about 11 months of treatment, range 6 to 36.

Libraries were prepared by immunoSEQ multiplex PCR; TCRdb keeps only in-frame clonotypes and omits some of them. This table holds about 69,000 clones, approximately 80% found once. Trimming at V came to 6 bases and at J to 7 bases, leaving 19 bases not matched to a gene. The CDR3 is made up of 17 amino acids. The chain carries TRBV23-1 and TRBJ2-7; 9 bases agree with TRBD1. TRBV23-1 qualifies as an ORF whose function is uncertain. This receptor was identified in a human donor with chronic lymphocytic leukemia. This sample comprised PBMCs, obtained at disease progression, from a patient treated with ibrutinib. The CDR3 coding sequence is TGCGCCAGCAGGAACCCTTCACCGGGACAGGGACCTCGGGAGCAGTACTTC. Translated: CASRNPSPGQGPREQYF.